What follows are 13 T cell receptor beta chains derived from one specimen sequenced in a study of T-cell memory formation after mild COVID-19. TCRdb recomputed calls from the 5' RACE reads with MiXCR, one row per CDR3 protein. The sample holds approximately 560,000 distinct CDR3 sequences, 15% to 20% seen once. Sequenced: PBMCs or a T cell subset sorted from them (not recorded which). The receptors come from an adult woman who had mild COVID-19 (a few samples of this study predate the infection). Cell type and time point are not known.

This clonotype was observed a few times. The chain is built from TRBV6-5 and TRBJ1-1; tentatively, D is TRBD1 (6 bases). Germline values: CDR1 MNHEY, CDR2 SVGAGI. The V and J ends lost 6 bases and 4 bases respectively, with 12 bases between them. The CDR3 is made up of 13 amino acids. The CDR3 DNA reads as TGTGCCAGCAGAACGGACAGCGCCACTGAAGCTTTCTTT. This gives the protein CASRTDSATEAFF.

This clonotype appeared a few times. The chain joins TRBV6-6 to TRBJ1-1; D unclear. The CDR3 extends over 17 amino acids. V was cut by 0 bases and J by 5 bases, with 19 bases left in between. CDR1 MNHNY and CDR2 SVGAGI come from the germline V gene (reference sequence). This CDR3 reads CASSYSLARGKGTEAFF. CDR3 nucleotides: TGTGCCAGCAGTTACTCGTTGGCGCGCGGGAAAGGGACTGAAGCTTTCTTT.

This clonotype has only a few counts. The chain's CDR3 is CASSTGSGTDTQYF. CDR3 bases: TGTGCCAGCAGCACGGGGTCCGGGACAGATACGCAGTATTTT. The rearrangement joins TRBV12-3 or TRBV12-4 to TRBJ2-3, with a weak D call TRBD2 (5 bases). The CDR3 is 14 amino acids. V was cut by 6 bases and J by 3 bases, with 13 bases left in between.

This clonotype was counted between two and nine times. The genes are TRBV7-3 and TRBJ2-1; D uncertain. This CDR3 is 12 amino acids long. CDR1 is SGHTA and CDR2 is FQGTGA in the germline V gene. Trimming took off 4 bases at V and 8 bases at J, with 9 bases between the two ends. CDR3 in amino acids: CASSSFGHEQFF. The CDR3 coding sequence is TGTGCCAGCAGCTCCTTTGGCCATGAGCAGTTCTTC.

The chain employs TRBV12-3 or TRBV12-4 and TRBJ2-2, with unresolved D. The V end lost 6 bases, the J end lost 2 bases, and 10 bases lay between the germline ends. The CDR3 totals 14 residues. The CDR3 DNA is TGTGCCAGCAGGCCCGGGCCAAACACCGGGGAGCTGTTTTTT. Translating gives CASRPGPNTGELFF.

The chain is built from TRBV18 and TRBJ2-1; D ambiguous. The CDR3 runs to 15 residues. V lost 6 bases and J 0 bases, leaving 12 bases between the germline ends. CDR1 KGHSH and CDR2 LQKENI come from the germline V gene. The CDR3 sequence: CASSDSSLSYNEQFF. For the CDR3, the DNA is TGTGCCAGCTCCGATTCCTCCCTCTCCTACAATGAGCAGTTCTTC.

The rearrangement links TRBV20-1 to TRBJ2-3, with D hard to call. The germline V gene encodes CDR1 DFQATT and CDR2 SNEGSKA (reference sequence). Trimming shortened V by 6 bases and J by 2 bases, and 15 bases separated the two germline ends. There are 14 residues in the CDR3. The chain's CDR3 is CSARPRINTDTQYF. CDR3 coding DNA: TGCAGTGCCCGACCCCGAATTAACACAGATACGCAGTATTTT.

V is TRBV7-2 and J is TRBJ2-1, with TRBD2 identical over 12 bases. Germline V gene lookup returns CDR1 SGHTA and CDR2 FQGNSA. The CDR3 is made up of 19 amino acids. J was trimmed by 2 bases and V by 4 bases; bases with no gene match: 12. CDR3 nucleotide sequence: TGTGCCAGCAGCTCTCCGGGACTAGCGGGCCGAGGGCCCTACAATGAGCAGTTCTTC. It encodes CASSSPGLAGRGPYNEQFF.

This clonotype came up a few times. The rearrangement uses TRBV18 and TRBJ2-7; D is perhaps TRBD2 (6 bases). CDR1 and CDR2 (germline): KGHSH, LQKENI. The CDR3 totals 14 residues. Trimming pared 0 bases from V and 2 bases from J, leaving 8 bases between. CDR3 in amino acids: CASSPPTGAYEQYF. CDR3 coding DNA: TGTGCCAGCTCACCACCGACGGGAGCCTACGAGCAGTACTTC.

This clonotype was counted between two and nine times. V and J are TRBV7-2 and TRBJ1-2; D not certain. V was pared by 5 bases and J by 4 bases, with 8 bases between. Germline values: CDR1 SGHTA, CDR2 FQGNSA. The CDR3 runs to 12 residues. The CDR3, as DNA: TGTGCCAGCAGCCACCCGGGCTATGGCTACACCTTC. Translation: CASSHPGYGYTF.

The chain has TRBV6-6 and TRBJ2-1; 8 bases line up with TRBD2. Germline trimming cut 5 bases from V and 6 bases from J; bases unmatched to any gene: 9. This CDR3 is built from 15 residues. Germline V gene sequence: CDR1 MNHNY, CDR2 SVGAGI (reference sequence). CDR3 amino acids: CASSTRSGEINEQFF. The CDR3 region has the DNA TGTGCCAGCAGTACCCGTAGCGGGGAGATCAATGAGCAGTTCTTC.

The chain combines TRBV19 with TRBJ1-1; D not certain. The CDR3 sequence is 13 residues long. Germline CDR1 LNHDA, CDR2 SQIVND (reference sequence). V was clipped by 0 bases and J by 4 bases, with 6 bases between them. CDR3 sequence reads: CASSIDEGTEAFF. The CDR3 nucleotides are TGTGCCAGTAGTATAGATGAAGGCACTGAAGCTTTCTTT.

This clonotype turned up a few times. The chain joins TRBV11-3 to TRBJ2-3; tentative D call: TRBD1 (5 bases). CDR1 is SGHNT, CDR2 YENEEA, per germline. This CDR3 contains 15 residues. V dropped 1 base and J dropped 2 bases, with 10 bases sitting between them. The chain's CDR3 is CASSLVDSFTDTQYF. CDR3 DNA sequence: TGTGCCAGCAGCTTAGTAGACAGCTTCACAGATACGCAGTATTTT.